The T cell receptor beta chain under discussion was sequenced for a study of blood T cell repertoires in COVID-19 (dated by TCRdb to the early 2020s). Context from the whole study: Collaborator samples came from the United States, Italy and Spain and covered acute and convalescent phases of COVID-19. The prospective study material was composed of cDNA or gDNA derived from T cells, B-cell-depleted T cells, or PBMCs. The dataset comprised deeply sampled blood TCRbeta repertoires from subjects exposed to, actively infected with, or recovered from COVID-19. The repertoires were made available in a free public database intended to serve as a resource for research on the immune response to SARS-CoV-2. Samples came from the ongoing ImmuneRACE study (first 160 participants) plus 1,254 subjects from 6 global collaborators. Nearly every sample came with metadata listing a de-identified subject ID, COVID-19 status, age in years and sex. Where available, HLA class I and class II types were taken from metadata supplied by the sample provider and were not determined by assay-based typing.

The collaborating institutions used their own protocols to collect whole blood in K2EDTA tubes. For TCRbeta analysis, collaborator samples were shipped as frozen whole blood, as isolated PBMCs, or as DNA extracted from either sample type. TCRbeta CDR3 regions were amplified from genomic DNA using the immunoSEQ Assay, a bias-controlled multiplex PCR. Concerning the study's data processing: Within the assay, amplification of reference gene primers was used to estimate how many nucleated cells each sample contained. To quantify the absolute abundance of each unique TCRbeta CDR3 rearrangement, sequence reads were collapsed and filtered. For each sample, productive Simpson clonality was calculated as the square root of Simpson's diversity index over productive rearrangements. Held by TCRdb, this immuneACCESS table contains in-frame sequences only and omits some clones. Under half of the omission traces to an unresolved V gene where checked; the cause of the rest is unknown. That table is the source of V, J and clone size, and D and trimming were worked out from the DNA. Counted in this sample were more than 65,000 clones; 65% to 80% of them appeared once. The leading ten clones occupy around 21% of the sample.

The CDR3 contains 17 residues, cysteine and phenylalanine counted. The only DNA kept is the CDR3, 51 bases in frame from the first base. Per the germline V gene, LGHNA is the CDR1 and YSLEER is the CDR2. Compared with germline, V lacks 3 bases and J lacks 6 bases; bases without a gene match: 14. Broad study findings and their caveats: The quantity of clinical and demographic metadata differed by source and by participant and was supplied without curation.

Of note for this clone: Its target antigen remains unknown. No much larger clone is present one base from it, and per-base qualities are unavailable.

The V gene is TRBV4-3 and the J gene is TRBJ1-2, with TRBD1 matching 9 junction bases. The sequence came from a woman of 80 years or more with active or convalescent COVID-19. Sequenced material: peripheral blood. This receptor has the CDR3 CASSHYITGTGNDGYTF. The base sequence is TGCGCCAGCAGCCATTACATCACCGGGACAGGGAATGATGGCTACACCTTC.